The rows below give T cell receptor beta chains drawn from one sample of a study of CD8 T cells in ankylosing spondylitis. TCRdb passed the 5' RACE reads through MiXCR, listing each CDR3 protein once. The sample includes around 480,000 distinct CDR3 sequences, over 15% of them seen just once. The material sequenced was blood, either unsorted or a sorted T cell fraction (not recorded which). Every receptor here comes from a male donor with ankylosing spondylitis. The CDR3 runs from the conserved cysteine through the conserved F or W. The D gene is left open where the match is weak.

D gene	V gene	CDR3 protein
.	TRBV20-1	CSVFRPSVREQYF
.	TRBV7-9	CASSLRQQRGQNYGYTF
.	TRBV6-5	CASTSWETQYF
TRBD2	TRBV6-2/TRBV6-3	CASSSLRLADSYEQYF
TRBD2	TRBV20-1	CSATTSGGRGETQYF
TRBD2	TRBV3-1	CASRMAGGEEQFF
TRBD2	TRBV7-9	CASSLATSGSTDTQYF
.	TRBV24-1	CATSLLVGKTYEQYF
.	TRBV2	CASSEVSSRETQYF
TRBD2	TRBV7-2	CASSYLAGGPYEQYF
TRBD1	TRBV3-1	CASSPRQGSTPQHF
TRBD1	TRBV28	CASSLSNRGEAFF
.	TRBV20-1	CSAGDWDYGYTF
TRBD2	TRBV7-9	CASSLASGRTQYF
.	TRBV6-5	CASSSPGRDYEQYF
.	TRBV6-2/TRBV6-3	CASRPSTDTQYF
.	TRBV30	CAWSVQGDTQYF
.	TRBV6-5	CASSYSNHRDSYEQYF
.	TRBV7-2	CASSNRIHSEQFF
.	TRBV20-1	CSARGLPTDTQYF
.	TRBV12-3/TRBV12-4	CASSRTTVYNEQFF
.	TRBV20-1	CSASPSPGHTEAFF
TRBD2	TRBV7-7	CASSPGGGSVTGELFF
TRBD1	TRBV20-1	CSAENSDRGSNSPLHF
TRBD1	TRBV11-2	CASSLTGAGSYNEQFF
.	TRBV4-1	CASSQEWGDYGYTF
.	TRBV7-9	CASSLLVRTAGELFF
.	TRBV29-1	CSAVFGGNYGYTF
.	TRBV29-1	CSVAGAGGYTF
.	TRBV4-3	CASSQDRGRGELFF
TRBD1	TRBV18	CASSQPGQGTYEQYF
.	TRBV4-2	CASSQDWVALLNEQFF
TRBD2	TRBV27	CASRRTSGKETQYF
.	TRBV29-1	CSAGGGGRTEAFF
.	TRBV20-1	CSAKRRESPGDEQFF
TRBD2	TRBV20-1	CSARGAGGVTQYF
.	TRBV11-2	CVSSLRTYGHWSSYNEQFF
.	TRBV27	CASSSWAGGSWEQYF
.	TRBV10-3	CAISVAGGAHEQFF
TRBD2	TRBV12-3/TRBV12-4	CASSPTLGLASGQYF
.	TRBV15	CATSSDIQETQYF
.	TRBV5-5	CASSPRSGGQPQHF
.	TRBV5-6	CASSLASGTMYQETQYF
TRBD1	TRBV12-3/TRBV12-4	CASSLYGYGYGRGLSYGYTF
.	TRBV4-3	CASSQGGTAYNSPLHF
.	TRBV19	CASSRPPAGAIGTGELFF
.	TRBV12-3/TRBV12-4	CASSSGSHYEQYF
.	TRBV18	CASSPRGHYEQYF
.	TRBV20-1	CSARGGTAVNTEAFF
.	TRBV12-3/TRBV12-4	CASSTQGTKFAEAFF